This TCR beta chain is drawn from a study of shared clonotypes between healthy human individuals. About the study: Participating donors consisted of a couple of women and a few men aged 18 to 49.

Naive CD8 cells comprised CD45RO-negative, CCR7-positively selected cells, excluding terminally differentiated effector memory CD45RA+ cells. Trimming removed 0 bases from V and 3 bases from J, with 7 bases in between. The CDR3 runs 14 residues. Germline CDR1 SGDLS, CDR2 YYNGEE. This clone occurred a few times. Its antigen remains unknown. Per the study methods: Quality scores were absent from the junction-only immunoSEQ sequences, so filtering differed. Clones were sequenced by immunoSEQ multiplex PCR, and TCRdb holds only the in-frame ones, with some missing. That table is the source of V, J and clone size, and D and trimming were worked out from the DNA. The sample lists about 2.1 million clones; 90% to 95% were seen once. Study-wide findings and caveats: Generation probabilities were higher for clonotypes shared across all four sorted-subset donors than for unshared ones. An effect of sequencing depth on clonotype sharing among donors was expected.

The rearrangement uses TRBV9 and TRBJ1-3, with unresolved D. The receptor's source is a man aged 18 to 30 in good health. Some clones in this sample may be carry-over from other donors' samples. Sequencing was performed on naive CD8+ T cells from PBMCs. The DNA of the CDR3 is TGTGCCAGCAGCGTAGCCCAGAATGGAAACACCATATATTTT. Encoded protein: CASSVAQNGNTIYF.